This is a list of T cell receptor beta chains from one sample in a study of human T cells and chemical hapten exposure. TCRdb reanalysed the RACE reads using MiXCR and keeps one entry per CDR3 protein. The table lists 85,000 to 100,000 distinct CDR3 sequences, roughly 27% of them singletons. This specimen consisted of whole blood, obtained in connection with sensitization to the hapten diphenylcyclopropenone (DPC). These TCRs come from a man between 35 and 55 years old with alopecia areata. Some clones in this sample may be carry-over from other donors' samples. CDR3s include the opening cysteine and the closing phenylalanine or tryptophan. The order of the fields is clone size, V gene, D gene, J gene, CDR3 protein, CDR3 DNA. A D gene is named only where the DNA matches it firmly. Not every row has a clone size; where given, it reads once, few, many or a size class.

clone_size: once; v_call: TRBV6-5; d_call: .; j_call: TRBJ1-1; cdr3_aa: CASRNDVNTEAFF; cdr3_nt: TGTGCCAGCAGGAACGACGTGAACACTGAAGCTTTCTTT
clone_size: .; v_call: TRBV7-2; d_call: TRBD1; j_call: TRBJ1-4; cdr3_aa: CASSGGQEGGEKLFF; cdr3_nt: TGTGCCAGCAGCGGTGGACAGGAGGGCGGTGAAAAACTGTTTTTT
clone_size: few; v_call: TRBV7-3; d_call: TRBD1; j_call: TRBJ2-7; cdr3_aa: CASSTEGTGPYEQYF; cdr3_nt: TGTGCCAGCAGCACCGAGGGGACAGGGCCCTACGAGCAGTACTTC
clone_size: few; v_call: TRBV20-1; d_call: .; j_call: TRBJ2-2; cdr3_aa: CSASWLAPTGELFF; cdr3_nt: TGCAGTGCTAGTTGGCTAGCCCCCACCGGGGAGCTGTTTTTT
clone_size: .; v_call: TRBV27; d_call: TRBD1; j_call: TRBJ1-5; cdr3_aa: CASRAQARGFLSNQPQHF; cdr3_nt: TGTGCCAGCAGGGCCCAGGCCAGGGGGTTCCTTAGCAATCAGCCCCAGCATTTT
clone_size: .; v_call: TRBV12-3/TRBV12-4; d_call: TRBD1; j_call: TRBJ1-2; cdr3_aa: CASSRDRGNYGYTF; cdr3_nt: TGTGCCAGCAGCCGGGACAGGGGTAACTATGGCTACACCTTC
clone_size: few; v_call: TRBV5-1; d_call: TRBD1; j_call: TRBJ1-2; cdr3_aa: CASSPGQGYYGYTF; cdr3_nt: TGCGCCAGCAGCCCTGGACAGGGGTACTATGGCTACACCTTC
clone_size: few; v_call: TRBV20-1; d_call: TRBD1; j_call: TRBJ1-2; cdr3_aa: CSARGDSFYGYTF; cdr3_nt: TGCAGTGCTAGAGGGGACAGTTTCTATGGCTACACCTTC
clone_size: few; v_call: TRBV27; d_call: .; j_call: TRBJ2-7; cdr3_aa: CASSLSGRFTYEQYF; cdr3_nt: TGTGCCAGCAGTTTATCAGGCCGGTTTACCTACGAGCAGTACTTC
clone_size: few; v_call: TRBV20-1; d_call: .; j_call: TRBJ2-7; cdr3_aa: CSARLAEGGPYEQYF; cdr3_nt: TGCAGTGCTAGACTAGCGGAAGGGGGCCCCTACGAGCAGTACTTC
clone_size: few; v_call: TRBV2; d_call: TRBD2; j_call: TRBJ2-3; cdr3_aa: CASGREISDTQYF; cdr3_nt: TGTGCCAGCGGGCGGGAGATATCAGATACGCAGTATTTT
clone_size: .; v_call: TRBV28; d_call: TRBD1; j_call: TRBJ2-3; cdr3_aa: CASSEGQGCTDTQYF; cdr3_nt: TGTGCCAGCAGTGAGGGACAGGGGTGCACAGATACGCAGTATTTT
clone_size: .; v_call: TRBV6-5; d_call: TRBD2; j_call: TRBJ2-1; cdr3_aa: CASSLSGSVVNEQFF; cdr3_nt: TGTGCCAGCAGTCTCAGCGGGAGTGTCGTTAATGAGCAGTTCTTC
clone_size: .; v_call: TRBV5-5; d_call: .; j_call: TRBJ2-7; cdr3_aa: CASSLAGGQNYEQYF; cdr3_nt: TGTGCCAGCAGCTTGGCCGGCGGACAGAACTACGAGCAGTACTTC
clone_size: many; v_call: TRBV20-1; d_call: .; j_call: TRBJ2-1; cdr3_aa: CSASSGSRGGEQFF; cdr3_nt: TGCAGTGCCAGTAGCGGATCCAGAGGAGGTGAGCAGTTCTTC
clone_size: .; v_call: TRBV12-3/TRBV12-4; d_call: .; j_call: TRBJ1-2; cdr3_aa: CASSSQGHMKNYGYTF; cdr3_nt: TGTGCCAGCAGTAGCCAGGGACACATGAAAAACTATGGCTACACCTTC
clone_size: .; v_call: TRBV6-1; d_call: .; j_call: TRBJ1-2; cdr3_aa: CASSVPAGRGYYGYTF; cdr3_nt: TGTGCCAGCAGTGTACCGGCAGGGAGAGGTTATTATGGCTACACCTTC
clone_size: .; v_call: TRBV11-2; d_call: .; j_call: TRBJ2-5; cdr3_aa: CASSLDGQDGATQYF; cdr3_nt: TGTGCCAGCAGCTTAGATGGGCAGGATGGGGCGACCCAGTACTTC
clone_size: few; v_call: TRBV20-1; d_call: TRBD1; j_call: TRBJ1-1; cdr3_aa: CSAVGRGRMAEAFF; cdr3_nt: TGCAGTGCCGTGGGGAGGGGGCGGATGGCTGAAGCTTTCTTT
clone_size: .; v_call: TRBV4-2; d_call: .; j_call: TRBJ2-3; cdr3_aa: CASSPTRVSTDTQYF; cdr3_nt: TGTGCCAGCAGCCCGACCAGGGTTAGCACAGATACGCAGTATTTT
clone_size: .; v_call: TRBV20-1; d_call: TRBD2; j_call: TRBJ2-3; cdr3_aa: CSAREGGADTQYF; cdr3_nt: TGCAGTGCTAGGGAGGGAGGGGCAGATACGCAGTATTTT
clone_size: few; v_call: TRBV7-9; d_call: TRBD2; j_call: TRBJ2-3; cdr3_aa: CASSLLGTSGRTGGTDTQYF; cdr3_nt: TGTGCCAGCAGCCTGCTCGGGACTAGCGGGAGGACGGGGGGCACAGATACGCAGTATTTT
clone_size: few; v_call: TRBV28; d_call: .; j_call: TRBJ2-4; cdr3_aa: CASSLFSATNIQYF; cdr3_nt: TGTGCCAGCAGTTTATTTTCAGCGACGAACATTCAGTACTTC
clone_size: .; v_call: TRBV28; d_call: .; j_call: TRBJ2-7; cdr3_aa: CASSLRTALSYEQYF; cdr3_nt: TGTGCCAGCAGTTTAAGGACAGCTCTCTCCTACGAGCAGTACTTC
clone_size: .; v_call: TRBV12-3/TRBV12-4; d_call: TRBD1; j_call: TRBJ1-4; cdr3_aa: CASSPRTGPNEKLFF; cdr3_nt: TGTGCCAGCAGTCCACGGACAGGGCCAAATGAAAAACTGTTTTTT
clone_size: few; v_call: TRBV29-1; d_call: .; j_call: TRBJ2-3; cdr3_aa: CSVLVGGRTDTQYF; cdr3_nt: TGCAGCGTCCTAGTGGGGGGGCGCACAGATACGCAGTATTTT
clone_size: .; v_call: TRBV12-3/TRBV12-4; d_call: TRBD1; j_call: TRBJ1-5; cdr3_aa: CASSPYRPGQVGNQPQHF; cdr3_nt: TGTGCCAGCAGTCCCTACCGACCGGGACAGGTGGGCAATCAGCCCCAGCATTTT
clone_size: few; v_call: TRBV9; d_call: TRBD2; j_call: TRBJ2-7; cdr3_aa: CASSPTSGRFHEQYF; cdr3_nt: TGTGCCAGCAGCCCGACTAGCGGGAGATTCCACGAGCAGTACTTC
clone_size: .; v_call: TRBV12-3/TRBV12-4; d_call: TRBD1; j_call: TRBJ2-6; cdr3_aa: CASSSIRGQEYSGANVLTF; cdr3_nt: TGTGCCAGCAGTTCCATTCGGGGACAGGAGTACTCTGGGGCCAACGTCCTGACTTTC
clone_size: .; v_call: TRBV6-5; d_call: .; j_call: TRBJ1-3; cdr3_aa: CASSPLRTASGNTIYF; cdr3_nt: TGTGCCAGCAGTCCCCTTAGGACGGCCTCTGGAAACACCATATATTTT
clone_size: .; v_call: TRBV6-2/TRBV6-3; d_call: TRBD2; j_call: TRBJ2-3; cdr3_aa: CASSSGRLAGRTDTQYF; cdr3_nt: TGTGCCAGCAGTTCCGGTCGGCTAGCGGGGCGCACAGATACGCAGTATTTT
clone_size: few; v_call: TRBV12-3/TRBV12-4; d_call: TRBD1; j_call: TRBJ2-7; cdr3_aa: CASSPMGQLSYEQYF; cdr3_nt: TGTGCCAGCAGTCCTATGGGACAGCTGTCCTACGAGCAGTACTTC
clone_size: few; v_call: TRBV20-1; d_call: .; j_call: TRBJ2-5; cdr3_aa: CSASRQGETQYF; cdr3_nt: TGCAGTGCTAGTCGGCAGGGGGAGACCCAGTACTTC
clone_size: .; v_call: TRBV19; d_call: .; j_call: TRBJ2-1; cdr3_aa: CASSPSPRSYNEQFF; cdr3_nt: TGTGCCAGTAGCCCCTCACCCAGGTCCTACAATGAGCAGTTCTTC
clone_size: .; v_call: TRBV12-3/TRBV12-4; d_call: TRBD1; j_call: TRBJ1-5; cdr3_aa: CASRDRGNQPQHF; cdr3_nt: TGTGCCAGCAGGGACAGGGGGAATCAGCCCCAGCATTTT
clone_size: many; v_call: TRBV9; d_call: TRBD2; j_call: TRBJ2-1; cdr3_aa: CASSLGTSGIDEQFF; cdr3_nt: TGTGCCAGCAGCCTTGGGACTAGCGGTATTGATGAGCAGTTCTTC
clone_size: few; v_call: TRBV4-2; d_call: .; j_call: TRBJ2-7; cdr3_aa: CASSHSSTGNYEQYF; cdr3_nt: TGTGCCAGCAGCCACAGCTCGACAGGAAACTACGAGCAGTACTTC
clone_size: few; v_call: TRBV12-3/TRBV12-4; d_call: TRBD1; j_call: TRBJ2-5; cdr3_aa: CASSNRGQGARGETQYF; cdr3_nt: TGTGCCAGCAGTAACCGGGGACAGGGGGCGCGAGGAGAGACCCAGTACTTC
clone_size: .; v_call: TRBV7-2; d_call: .; j_call: TRBJ2-6; cdr3_aa: CASSSIGTGANVLTF; cdr3_nt: TGTGCCAGCAGCTCAATCGGGACTGGGGCCAACGTCCTGACTTTC
clone_size: few; v_call: TRBV10-2; d_call: .; j_call: TRBJ2-1; cdr3_aa: CASSDGSSYNEQFF; cdr3_nt: TGCGCCAGCAGTGACGGTAGCTCCTACAATGAGCAGTTCTTC
clone_size: .; v_call: TRBV7-2; d_call: TRBD2; j_call: TRBJ2-1; cdr3_aa: CASSLDGTSGRNGQFF; cdr3_nt: TGTGCCAGCAGCTTAGATGGGACTAGCGGGAGAAACGGGCAGTTCTTC